A single sample gave rise to the 6 T cell receptor beta chains below, sequenced in a study of immune characterization of retroperitoneal liposarcoma. Via MiXCR, TCRdb re-called the PCR reads, giving one row per CDR3 protein. The sample lists 2,500 to 3,000 distinct CDR3 sequences; over 45% were seen once. Sequenced material: tumor tissue. Source of these receptors: a male donor with retroperitoneal liposarcoma.

This clonotype has only a few counts. V is TRBV27 and J is TRBJ2-1; D may be TRBD2 (5 bases). Between the trimmed V and J ends, which lost 5 bases and 2 bases, there was a span of 13 bases. The germline V gene encodes CDR1 MNHEY and CDR2 SMNVEV (reference sequence). The CDR3 is made up of 15 amino acids. The CDR3 nucleotides read TGTGCCAGCAGTGATCTAGCCCAAACCTACAATGAGCAGTTCTTC. Translating it yields CASSDLAQTYNEQFF.

This clonotype appeared once. The gene calls are TRBV6-5 and TRBJ2-4; D uncertain. The DNA end favors TRBJ2-7, so the J call may be wrong. The CDR3 covers 11 residues. The V gene's germline CDR1 is MNHEY and CDR2 SVGAGI. CDR3 in DNA: TGTGCCAGCATGGAGTACAACGAGCAGTACTTC. Translating it yields CASMEYNEQYF.

The chain has TRBV12-3 or TRBV12-4 and TRBJ2-5; 8 positions match TRBD2. The J call is uncertain, as TRBJ2-7 better fits the DNA end. CDR3 length: 16 residues. The CDR3 spells CASSFGAGGPGYEQYF. CDR3 DNA sequence: TGTGCCAGCAGTTTTGGGGCGGGAGGCCCCGGCTACGAGCAGTACTTC.

The chain links TRBV6-5 to TRBJ2-4; tentatively, D is TRBD1 (5 bases). Germline CDR1 and CDR2: MNHEY and SVGAGI. The V end was cut by 4 bases, the J end by 5 bases, with 9 bases between. This CDR3 has 13 residues. CDR3 loop: CASSWEGENIQYF. The CDR3 DNA reads TGTGCCAGCAGTTGGGAAGGGGAAAACATTCAGTACTTC.

This chain links TRBV7-6 with TRBJ2-1; D is perhaps TRBD1 or TRBD2 (5 bases each). TRBJ2-5 matches the DNA end more closely, so the J call is doubtful. Germline V gene lookup returns CDR1 SGHVS and CDR2 FNYEAQ. The CDR3 covers 14 residues. The CDR3 DNA reads as TGTGCCAGCAGCTTACCCAGGGACCGAGAGACCCAGTACTTC. Translation: CASSLPRDRETQYF.

This CDR3 reads CSVGTGSQFF. CDR3 DNA sequence: TGCAGCGTTGGGACGGGCAGCCAGTTCTTC. The V call is TRBV29-1, the J call TRBJ2-1; D gene ambiguous. The V gene lost 4 bases and the J gene lost 13 bases, with 11 bases spanning the gap. CDR1 and CDR2 from the germline V gene are SQVTM and ANQGSEA. CDR3 size: 10 residues.